These 3 T cell receptor beta chains were all obtained from the same sample, sequenced in a study of metastatic and nonmetastatic thyroid tumors. None of the patients had undergone any treatment ahead of thyroid surgery. Using MiXCR, TCRdb re-called clones from the PCR reads. The sample lists tens of thousands of clones, about 13% occurring once. The sample consisted of blood. These receptors were obtained from a female donor with papillary thyroid cancer or a benign thyroid nodule (not recorded which). Some clones in this sample may be carry-over from other donors' samples.

For this clone: The same CDR3 arises from other DNA sequences in this sample as well. The rearrangement uses TRBV19 and TRBJ2-7; possibly TRBD1 for D (6 bases). Trimming took off 3 bases at V and 5 bases at J, with 23 bases between the two ends. Germline CDR1 LNHDA, CDR2 SQIVND (reference sequence). CDR3 length: 17 amino acids. CDR3 in DNA: TGTGCCAGTAGTATCACCCGACTACGGGGCAGGGACAACGAGCAGTACTTC. Translating gives CASSITRLRGRDNEQYF.

There are many counts of this clone. The V and J genes are TRBV19 and TRBJ1-2; weak D call: TRBD1 (5 bases). Trimming took off 6 bases at V and 4 bases at J, with 15 bases between the two ends. The germline CDR1 and CDR2 sequences are LNHDA and SQIVND (reference sequence). CDR3 length equals 14 residues. The CDR3 nucleotides read TGTGCCAGTAGGGGTGGGGGGGATCCCTATGGCTACACCTTC. Its protein product is CASRGGGDPYGYTF.

The table lists this clone with many counts. This rearrangement joins TRBV15 to TRBJ2-1; D might be TRBD2 (6 bases). CDR3 length: 17 amino acids. Germline V gene sequence: CDR1 LNHNV, CDR2 YYDKDF (reference sequence). Trimming removed 6 bases from V and 0 bases from J, with 18 bases in between. The CDR3 loop reads CATREKGGESSYNEQFF. The CDR3 nucleotides are TGTGCCACCAGGGAAAAGGGCGGGGAAAGCTCCTACAATGAGCAGTTCTTC.